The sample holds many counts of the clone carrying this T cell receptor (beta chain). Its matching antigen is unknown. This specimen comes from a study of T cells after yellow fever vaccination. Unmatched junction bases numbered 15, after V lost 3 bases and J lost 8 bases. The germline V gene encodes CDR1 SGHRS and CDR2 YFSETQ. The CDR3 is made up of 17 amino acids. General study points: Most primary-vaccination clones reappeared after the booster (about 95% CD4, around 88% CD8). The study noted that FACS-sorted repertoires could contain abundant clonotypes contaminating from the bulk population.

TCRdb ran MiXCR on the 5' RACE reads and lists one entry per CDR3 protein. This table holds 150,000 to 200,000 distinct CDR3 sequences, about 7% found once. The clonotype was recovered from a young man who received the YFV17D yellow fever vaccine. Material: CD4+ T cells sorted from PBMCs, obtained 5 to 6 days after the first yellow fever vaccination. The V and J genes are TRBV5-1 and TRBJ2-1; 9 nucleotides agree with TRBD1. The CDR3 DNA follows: TGCGCCAGCAGCTCGGGACAGGGTCGGCGGGGGTTGTATGAGCAGTTCTTC. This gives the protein CASSSGQGRRGLYEQFF.